The clone carrying this TCR beta chain was found a few times. Antigen unknown. The sample originates from a study of blood T cells in healthy people across ages. Study-level findings and limits: The lack of PBMC sorting stopped any conclusive naive versus antigen-experienced comparison.

CDR3 length: 15 amino acids. Germline CDR1 and CDR2: GTSNPN and SVGIG (reference sequence). V shed 7 bases and J 4 bases; nucleotides not matched to a gene: 8. Through a sample-barcoded 5' primer and a J-beta primer mix, a second PCR was run for roughly 7 to 11 cycles. TCRdb re-analysed the 5' RACE reads in MiXCR, keeping a single row per CDR3 protein. Found here are 850,000 to 1,100,000 distinct CDR3 sequences, less than 45% of them singletons; the top ten hold over 10%. The clonotype comes from a young man in good health. The chain couples TRBV30 to TRBJ2-3; 13 bases align to TRBD2. The sample taken for sequencing was blood. The CDR3 DNA reads TGTGCCTTCTCCCAAACTAGCGGGGGGGCAGATACGCAGTATTTT. Encoded protein: CAFSQTSGGADTQYF.